The 25 T cell receptor beta chains in this list originate from one sample, sequenced in a study of T cells expressing NK-cell markers. TCRdb reanalyzed the 5' RACE reads, giving one entry per CDR3 protein sequence and no DNA. The specimen's table records 350,000 to 450,000 distinct CDR3 sequences. The source material was blood T cells: a sorted CD56 or NKG2C T cell subset, CD4+ or CD8+ T cells, or bulk PBMC T cells (not recorded which). The receptors originated from a man aged 18 to 70 in good health.

The CDR3 is CASSFRDGRWGEQYF. The genes are TRBV27 and TRBJ2-7. The CDR3 is 15 amino acids. Germline V gene data show CDR1 as MNHEY and CDR2 as SMNVEV (reference sequence).

The V and J genes are TRBV6-2 or TRBV6-3 and TRBJ2-7; checking the TCRdb D call of TRBD1 is not possible without DNA. The CDR3 totals 14 residues. In germline, CDR1 is MNHEY, CDR2 SVGEGT. The CDR3: CASSYGGRDYEQYF.

The chain recombines TRBV6-5 with TRBJ2-3; the TRBD1 assignment by TCRdb is unverifiable without DNA. Germline V CDR1 and CDR2: MNHEY, SVGAGI. CDR3 length: 14 residues. The CDR3 is CASSYAGRVDTQYF.

V usage is TRBV6-2 or TRBV6-3 and J usage is TRBJ1-6. CDR3 length: 16 amino acids. Germline V CDR1 and CDR2: MNHEY, SVGEGT. The CDR3 sequence: CASRRTASSYNSPLHF.

This rearrangement joins TRBV29-1 to TRBJ1-2; TCRdb outputs TRBD1, but without DNA this stays unchecked. CDR1 is SQVTM, CDR2 ANQGSEA, per germline. The CDR3 is 12 amino acids. CDR3 amino acids: CSATGNRYGYTF.

The chain is built from TRBV7-2 and TRBJ2-5. CDR3 length: 13 amino acids. In germline, CDR1 is SGHTA, CDR2 FQGNSA. This CDR3 reads CASSLEARRTQYF.

This rearrangement joins TRBV21-1 to TRBJ1-6. TRBV21-1 is a recognized pseudogene. The CDR3 has 14 amino acids. CDR3: CASTRGAYNSPLHF.

The V gene is TRBV5-1, the J gene TRBJ2-1; TCRdb names TRBD2, which stays unverified in the absence of DNA. Germline V lookup: CDR1 SGHRS, CDR2 YFSETQ. This CDR3 spans 15 amino acids. The CDR3 is CASRSGGGTVNEQFF.

The rearrangement uses TRBV11-1 and TRBJ1-1; the TCRdb D gene call, TRBD1, has no DNA to confirm it. Germline-derived CDR1 and CDR2 are SGHAT and FQDESV (reference sequence). The CDR3 spans 17 residues. CDR3 protein: CASSLRVFGTGNTEAFF.

The chain couples TRBV4-2 to TRBJ2-3; TCRdb gives TRBD2 as the D gene, but with no DNA this cannot be confirmed. This CDR3 comprises 15 residues. Germline V gene lookup returns CDR1 LGHNA and CDR2 YNFKEQ. The CDR3 protein is CASSQGLAGGATQYF.

The V and J genes are TRBV5-1 and TRBJ1-4. The CDR3 totals 15 residues. Germline loops: CDR1 SGHRS, CDR2 YFSETQ. This chain's CDR3 is CASSLADGTNEKLFF. Using reference TRBV5-1 and TRBJ1-4 for the parts outside the CDR3, the full variable domain is KAGVTQTPRYLIKTRGQQVTLSCSPISGHRSVSWYQQTPGQGLQFLFEYFSETQRNKGNFPGRFSGRQFSNSRSEMNVSTLELGDSALYLCASSLADGTNEKLFFGSGTQLSVL.

V and J are TRBV6-5 and TRBJ2-3; TCRdb returns TRBD2, unconfirmable since there is no DNA. Germline assignment: CDR1 MNHEY and CDR2 SVGAGI. The CDR3 is 13 amino acids. The CDR3 reads CASSYTLAGTQYF.

The V gene is TRBV5-1, the J gene TRBJ1-4; no DNA is available, so the TRBD1 call from TCRdb remains unchecked. The CDR3 is 17 amino acids. The V gene's germline CDR1 is SGHRS and CDR2 YFSETQ. The CDR3 protein is CASSTSGTGGTNEKLFF.

The rearrangement links TRBV5-6 to TRBJ1-2; TCRdb selects TRBD1, and the lack of DNA leaves this call unchecked. Germline V gene lookup returns CDR1 SGHDT and CDR2 YYEEEE. There are 15 residues in the CDR3. CDR3 sequence: CASSLLGRSAGGYTF. Filled out from reference TRBV5-6 and TRBJ1-2, the complete variable domain reads DAGVTQSPTHLIKTRGQQVTLRCSPKSGHDTVSWYQQALGQGPQFIFQYYEEEERQRGNFPDRFSGHQFPNYSSELNVNALLLGDSALYLCASSLLGRSAGGYTFGSGTRLTVV.

The chain recombines TRBV2 with TRBJ1-1; the D gene TCRdb calls, TRBD1, cannot be checked with no DNA. The CDR3 contains 14 residues. Germline V lookup: CDR1 SNHLY, CDR2 FYNNEI. The CDR3 sequence: CASSDQGRLAEAFF. The full variable domain, in which reference TRBV2 and TRBJ1-1 provide the parts outside the CDR3, is EPEVTQTPSHQVTQMGQEVILRCVPISNHLYFYWYRQILGQKVEFLVSFYNNEISEKSEIFDDQFSVERPDGSNFTLKIRSTKLEDSAMYFCASSDQGRLAEAFFGQGTRLTVV.

V usage is TRBV5-1 and J usage is TRBJ2-2; TCRdb selects TRBD1, and the lack of DNA leaves this call unchecked. This CDR3 contains 17 residues. CDR1 SGHRS and CDR2 YFSETQ come from the germline V gene. CDR3 sequence: CASSQTTSGGYTGELFF.

This chain uses TRBV4-2 with TRBJ2-5; without DNA, the TCRdb call of TRBD1 cannot be checked. The CDR3 length is 15 residues. CDR1 is LGHNA, CDR2 YNFKEQ, per germline. This chain's CDR3 is CASSQDRQGAQTQYF.

This sequence joins TRBV2 and TRBJ1-4. Germline values: CDR1 SNHLY, CDR2 FYNNEI. This CDR3 is built from 15 residues. CDR3 protein: CASSIQSATNEKLFF.

V usage is TRBV2 and J usage is TRBJ2-2. Germline assignment: CDR1 SNHLY and CDR2 FYNNEI. The CDR3 extends over 16 amino acids. CDR3 protein: CASMGFSPTNTGELFF.

CDR3 sequence: CASSFQSSYNEQFF. The genes are TRBV6-5 and TRBJ2-1. The CDR3 runs to 14 residues. The germline CDR1 and CDR2 sequences are MNHEY and SVGAGI.

The chain has TRBV3-1 and TRBJ1-3; as DNA is missing, the TRBD1 call by TCRdb cannot be tested. Germline V gene sequence: CDR1 LGHDT, CDR2 YNNKEL (reference sequence). The CDR3 sequence is 16 residues long. CDR3 sequence reads: CASSTGQGITGNTIYF.

This sequence joins TRBV15 and TRBJ2-7; there is no DNA to check the TCRdb D call of TRBD1. Germline V gene sequence: CDR1 LNHNV, CDR2 YYDKDF (reference sequence). CDR3 length: 16 amino acids. The CDR3 reads CATSRGRTGATYEQYF.

V usage is TRBV3-1 and J usage is TRBJ2-5. The CDR3 is 14 amino acids. Germline V gene lookup returns CDR1 LGHDT and CDR2 YNNKEL (reference sequence). CDR3 protein: CASSQDGLKETQYF.

This chain links TRBV6-1 with TRBJ2-7; the TCRdb call, TRBD2, lacks DNA for checking. Germline CDR1 and CDR2: MNHNS and SASEGT. The CDR3 has 13 amino acids. CDR3 sequence: CASGLGITYEQYF.

The J gene is TRBJ2-3, the V gene TRBV4-1; TCRdb reports TRBD1, a call that lacks DNA to check it against. The CDR3 extends over 15 amino acids. Looked up from germline, CDR1 is MGHRA and CDR2 is YSYEKL. CDR3 region: CASSPQDRVADTQYF.